The 12 T cell receptor beta chains reported below all come from one sample, sequenced in a study of T-cell memory formation after mild COVID-19 (dated by TCRdb to 2020 to 2022). Library preparation was by 5' RACE. The sequencing machine was an Illumina NovaSeq 6000. TCRdb took the public reads, trimmed them with fastp at Q25, ran MiXCR for clone calling and kept in-frame beta chains. CDR3 protein sequences are deduplicated, and each keeps its most common genes and DNA. For this sample the table gives a few hundred thousand distinct CDR3 sequences, of which under 30% were detected only once. In total, the top ten clones hold roughly 13% of the sample. The sequenced sample consisted of PBMCs or a T cell subset sorted from them (not recorded which). These receptors came from an adult woman who had mild COVID-19 (a few samples of this study predate the infection). The sample titles of this study are shuffled in the database, so cell type and time point are left out; the donor was told from shared clones.

This clonotype was counted a few times. This rearrangement joins TRBV6-1 to TRBJ2-3; D might be TRBD2 (5 bases). The CDR3 is made up of 15 amino acids. The V gene lost 7 bases and the J gene lost 0 bases, with 14 bases spanning the gap. In germline, CDR1 is MNHNS, CDR2 SASEGT. CDR3 protein: CASMRADFSTDTQYF. The DNA for the CDR3 is TGTGCCAGCATGAGGGCGGATTTTAGCACAGATACGCAGTATTTT.

V gene TRBV29-1 combines with J gene TRBJ2-7; 10 nucleotides agree with TRBD1. CDR1 SQVTM and CDR2 ANQGSEA come from the germline V gene. The trim removed 3 bases at V and 0 bases at J, leaving 5 bases unmatched. This CDR3 comprises 15 residues. CDR3 in amino acids: CSVESRDRGSYEQYF. The DNA for the CDR3 is TGCAGCGTTGAGTCCCGGGACAGGGGCTCCTACGAGCAGTACTTC.

The chain carries TRBV28 and TRBJ1-5; D not certain. Germline V gives CDR1 MDHEN, CDR2 SYDVKM. V lost 3 bases and J 4 bases, leaving 7 bases between the germline ends. This CDR3 spans 13 amino acids. The CDR3 sequence: CASSLEVNQPQHF. CDR3 sequence (DNA): TGTGCCAGCAGTTTGGAAGTTAATCAGCCCCAGCATTTT.

This chain joins TRBV7-3 and TRBJ1-1; D gene unclear. The ends were cut back, 0 bases at V and 2 bases at J, with 4 bases in the middle. Germline assignment: CDR1 SGHTA and CDR2 FQGTGA. The CDR3 is made up of 13 amino acids. The CDR3 nucleotides read TGTGCCAGCAGCTTAACGTATAACACTGAAGCTTTCTTT. It yields the protein CASSLTYNTEAFF.

In DNA, the CDR3 is TGTGCCAGCAGCGTTTCCGCGAGTGAACATAACTATGGCTACACCTTC. Translating it yields CASSVSASEHNYGYTF. The chain carries TRBV9 and TRBJ1-2, with no clear D. The germline V gene has CDR1 SGDLS and CDR2 YYNGEE. CDR3 length: 16 amino acids. Between the trimmed V and J ends, which lost 2 bases and 1 base, there was a span of 15 bases.

This clonotype showed up many times. The CDR3 here is CASSLVAGASYEQYF. CDR3 DNA sequence: TGTGCCAGCAGCTTAGTCGCAGGGGCCTCCTACGAGCAGTACTTC. The chain employs TRBV7-2 and TRBJ2-7; maybe TRBD1 (6 bases). Germline V gives CDR1 SGHTA, CDR2 FQGNSA. The length of the CDR3 is 15 residues. V dropped 1 base and J dropped 0 bases, with 10 bases sitting between them.

The sample holds a few counts of this clonotype. The J gene is TRBJ2-2, the V gene TRBV12-3 or TRBV12-4; a weak D match, TRBD1 (6 bases). The CDR3 is 14 amino acids. Trimming removed 7 bases from V and 5 bases from J, with 14 bases in between. The CDR3 nucleotides read TGTGCCAGCATTGGGGGCGCAAGGACCGGGGAGCTGTTTTTT. Amino acid sequence: CASIGGARTGELFF.

The chain joins TRBV29-1 to TRBJ2-3, with D possibly matching TRBD1 (5 bases). This CDR3 has 13 residues. V was clipped by 3 bases and J by 12 bases, with 19 bases between them. Germline CDR1 reads SQVTM; CDR2 reads ANQGSEA. The CDR3, as DNA: TGCAGCGTTGATCGGGCCCAGGGATGGGATCAGTATTTT. Amino acids: CSVDRAQGWDQYF.

V is TRBV12-3 or TRBV12-4 and J is TRBJ2-3; D remains ambiguous. The ends were cut back, 6 bases at V and 4 bases at J, with 8 bases in the middle. CDR3 length: 12 residues. CDR3 coding DNA: TGTGCCAGCAGCAAAATCCCAGATACGCAGTATTTT. This translates into CASSKIPDTQYF.

In its sample, this clonotype was seen a few times. The chain joins TRBV20-1 to TRBJ2-3; D might be TRBD2 (6 bases). Germline CDR1 reads DFQATT; CDR2 reads SNEGSKA (reference sequence). CDR3 length: 15 amino acids. V shed 5 bases and J shed 0 bases, with 15 bases lying between them. CDR3 bases: TGCAGTGCTTTTAGACTAGAGGGTAGCACAGATACGCAGTATTTT. It translates to CSAFRLEGSTDTQYF.

The chain couples TRBV6-6 to TRBJ1-6; 8 nucleotides agree with TRBD1. The V and J ends lost 8 bases and 7 bases, in that order; junction bases with no gene match: 10. Germline assignment: CDR1 MNHNY and CDR2 SVGAGI (reference sequence). CDR3 size: 15 residues. The CDR3 DNA reads as TGTGCCAGCGTGGGGACAGGAGGAAGGAATTCACCCCTCCACTTT. Translation: CASVGTGGRNSPLHF.

This rearrangement joins TRBV14 to TRBJ2-7, with 10 bases lining up with TRBD2. The CDR3 has 15 residues. The trim removed 4 bases at V and 2 bases at J, leaving 5 bases unmatched. Per germline, CDR1 SGHDN and CDR2 FVKESK. The CDR3 reads CASSLIAGGPYEQYF. The CDR3 DNA sequence: TGTGCCAGCAGCCTCATAGCGGGGGGCCCCTACGAGCAGTACTTC.